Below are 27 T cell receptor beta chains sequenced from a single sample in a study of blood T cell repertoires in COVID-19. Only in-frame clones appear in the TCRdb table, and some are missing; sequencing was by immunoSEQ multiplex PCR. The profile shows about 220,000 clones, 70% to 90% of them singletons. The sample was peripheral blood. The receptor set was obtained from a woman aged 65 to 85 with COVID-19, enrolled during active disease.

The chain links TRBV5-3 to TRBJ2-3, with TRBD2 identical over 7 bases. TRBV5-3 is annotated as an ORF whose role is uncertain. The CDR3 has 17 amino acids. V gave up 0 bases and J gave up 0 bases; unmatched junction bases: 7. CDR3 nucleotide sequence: TGTGCCAGAAGCTTGGAGCGGGGCGGGGCTAGCACAGATACGCAGTATTTT. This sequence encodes CARSLERGGASTDTQYF.

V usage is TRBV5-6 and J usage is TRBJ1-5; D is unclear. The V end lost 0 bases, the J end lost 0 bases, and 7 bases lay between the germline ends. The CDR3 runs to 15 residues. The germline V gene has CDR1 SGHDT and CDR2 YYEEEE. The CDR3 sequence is CASSLAGYSNQPQHF. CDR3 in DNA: TGTGCCAGCAGCTTGGCAGGTTATAGCAATCAGCCCCAGCATTTT.

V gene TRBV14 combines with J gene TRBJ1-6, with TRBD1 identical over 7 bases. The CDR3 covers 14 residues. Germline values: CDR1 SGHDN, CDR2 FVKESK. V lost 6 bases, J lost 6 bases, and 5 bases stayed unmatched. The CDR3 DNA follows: TGTGCCAGCAGTCGAGGACAGGCTAATTCACCCCTCCACTTT. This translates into CASSRGQANSPLHF.

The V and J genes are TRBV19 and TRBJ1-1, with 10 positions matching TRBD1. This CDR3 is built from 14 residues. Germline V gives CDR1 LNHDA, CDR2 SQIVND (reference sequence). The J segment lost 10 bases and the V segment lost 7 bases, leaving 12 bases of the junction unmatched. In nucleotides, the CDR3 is TGTGCCAGTATTCCGGACAGGGGGGGTCTGAGAGCTTTCTTT. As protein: CASIPDRGGLRAFF.

CDR3 bases: TGTGCCAGTAGATCCCCGGGAGACCCCGGGTATGAAAAACTGTTTTTT. Protein: CASRSPGDPGYEKLFF. The V call is TRBV19, the J call TRBJ1-4, with D unresolved. The CDR3 is made up of 16 amino acids. V was pared by 6 bases and J by 6 bases, with 20 bases between. In germline, CDR1 is LNHDA, CDR2 SQIVND (reference sequence).

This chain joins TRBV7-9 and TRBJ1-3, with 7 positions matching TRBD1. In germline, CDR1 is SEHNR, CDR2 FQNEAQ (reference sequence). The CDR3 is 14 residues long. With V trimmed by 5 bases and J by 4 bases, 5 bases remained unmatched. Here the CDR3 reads CASSPTGRGNTIYF. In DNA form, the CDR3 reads TGTGCCAGCAGCCCGACAGGGAGGGGAAACACCATATATTTT.

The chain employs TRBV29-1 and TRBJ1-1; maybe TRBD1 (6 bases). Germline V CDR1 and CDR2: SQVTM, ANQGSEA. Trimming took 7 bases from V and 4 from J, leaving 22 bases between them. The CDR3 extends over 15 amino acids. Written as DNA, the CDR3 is TGCAGCGGTACAAACAGGGTAGGGTGGGGCACTGAAGCTTTCTTT. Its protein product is CSGTNRVGWGTEAFF.

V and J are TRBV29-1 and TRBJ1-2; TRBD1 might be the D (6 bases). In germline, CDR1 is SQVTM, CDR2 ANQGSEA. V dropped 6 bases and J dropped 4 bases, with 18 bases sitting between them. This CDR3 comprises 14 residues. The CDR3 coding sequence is TGCAGCGTGCAAGGCCAGGGGCTGGGCTATGGCTACACCTTC. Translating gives CSVQGQGLGYGYTF.

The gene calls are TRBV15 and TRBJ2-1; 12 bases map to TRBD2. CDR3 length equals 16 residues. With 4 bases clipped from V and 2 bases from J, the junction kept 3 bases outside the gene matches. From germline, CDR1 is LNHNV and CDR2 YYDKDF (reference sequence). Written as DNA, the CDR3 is TGTGCCACCAGCAAAGGACTAGCGGGGACCTACAATGAGCAGTTCTTC. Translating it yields CATSKGLAGTYNEQFF.

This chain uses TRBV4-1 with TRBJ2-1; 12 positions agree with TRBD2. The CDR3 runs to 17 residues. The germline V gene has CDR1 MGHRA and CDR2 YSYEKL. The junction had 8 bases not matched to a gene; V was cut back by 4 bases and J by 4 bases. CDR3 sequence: CASSPVSGTSGYNEQFF. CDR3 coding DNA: TGCGCCAGCAGCCCGGTCTCGGGGACTAGCGGGTACAATGAGCAGTTCTTC.

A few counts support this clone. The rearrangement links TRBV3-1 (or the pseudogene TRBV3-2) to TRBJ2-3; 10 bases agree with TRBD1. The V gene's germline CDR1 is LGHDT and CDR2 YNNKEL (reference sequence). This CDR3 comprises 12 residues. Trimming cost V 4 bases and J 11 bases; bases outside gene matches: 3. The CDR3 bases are TGTGCCAGCAGCCTCCGGGACAGGGGGCAGTATTTT. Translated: CASSLRDRGQYF.

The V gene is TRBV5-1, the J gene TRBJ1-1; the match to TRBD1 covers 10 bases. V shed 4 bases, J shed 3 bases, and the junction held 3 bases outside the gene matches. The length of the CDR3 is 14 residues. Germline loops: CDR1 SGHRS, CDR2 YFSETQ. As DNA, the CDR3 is TGCGCCAGCAGCAAAGGACAGGGGGACACTGAAGCTTTCTTT. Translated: CASSKGQGDTEAFF.

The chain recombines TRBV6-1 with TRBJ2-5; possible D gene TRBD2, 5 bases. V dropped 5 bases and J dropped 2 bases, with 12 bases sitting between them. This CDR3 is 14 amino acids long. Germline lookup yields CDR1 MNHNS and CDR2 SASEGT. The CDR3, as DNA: TGTGCCAGCAGTCCCCTAGCCCCACAAGAGACCCAGTACTTC. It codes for CASSPLAPQETQYF.

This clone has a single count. CDR3 sequence: CASSLAPSGVQETQYF. CDR3 sequence (DNA): TGCGCCAGCAGCTTGGCGCCTAGCGGGGTCCAAGAGACCCAGTACTTC. This chain uses TRBV5-1 with TRBJ2-5; TRBD2 matches 9 bases. The CDR3 consists of 16 residues. V trimming: 0 bases; J trimming: 1 base; junction bases outside the gene matches: 4. The germline V gene encodes CDR1 SGHRS and CDR2 YFSETQ.

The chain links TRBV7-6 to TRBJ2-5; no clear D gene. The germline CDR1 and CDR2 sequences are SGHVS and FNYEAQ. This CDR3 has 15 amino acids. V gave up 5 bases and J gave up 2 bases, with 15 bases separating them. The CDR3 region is CASSPEAVIQETQYF. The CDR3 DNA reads TGTGCCAGCAGCCCCGAGGCTGTGATACAAGAGACCCAGTACTTC. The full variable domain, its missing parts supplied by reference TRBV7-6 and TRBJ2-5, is GAGVSQSPRYKVTKRGQDVALRCDPISGHVSLYWYRQALGQGPEFLTYFNYEAQQDKSGLPNDRFSAERPEGSISTLTIQRTEQRDSAMYRCASSPEAVIQETQYFGPGTRLLVL.

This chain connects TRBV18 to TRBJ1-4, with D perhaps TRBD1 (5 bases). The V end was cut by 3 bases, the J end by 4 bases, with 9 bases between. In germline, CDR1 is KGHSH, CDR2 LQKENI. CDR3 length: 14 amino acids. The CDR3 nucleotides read TGTGCCAGCTCACCCGACAGACGTAATGAAAAACTGTTTTTT. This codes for CASSPDRRNEKLFF. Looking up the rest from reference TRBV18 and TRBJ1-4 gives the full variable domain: NAGVMQNPRHLVRRRGQEARLRCSPMKGHSHVYWYRQLPEEGLKFMVYLQKENIIDESGMPKERFSAEFPKEGPSILRIQQVVRGDSAAYFCASSPDRRNEKLFFGSGTQLSVL.

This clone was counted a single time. The DNA of the CDR3 is TGTGCCAGCAGCCACCCGACAGGGCGGACTGAAGCTTTCTTT. It translates to CASSHPTGRTEAFF. This sequence joins TRBV3-1 (or the pseudogene TRBV3-2) and TRBJ1-1; 7 nucleotides align to TRBD1. V shed 3 bases, J shed 5 bases, and the junction held 6 bases outside the gene matches. Germline V gives CDR1 LGHDT, CDR2 YNNKEL (reference sequence). The CDR3 spans 14 residues.

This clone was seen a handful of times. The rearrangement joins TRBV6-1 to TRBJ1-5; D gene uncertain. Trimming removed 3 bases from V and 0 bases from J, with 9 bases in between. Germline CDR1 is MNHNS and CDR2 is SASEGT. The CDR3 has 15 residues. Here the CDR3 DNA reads TGTGCCAGCAGTGAGGAGGTCTATAGCAATCAGCCCCAGCATTTT. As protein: CASSEEVYSNQPQHF.

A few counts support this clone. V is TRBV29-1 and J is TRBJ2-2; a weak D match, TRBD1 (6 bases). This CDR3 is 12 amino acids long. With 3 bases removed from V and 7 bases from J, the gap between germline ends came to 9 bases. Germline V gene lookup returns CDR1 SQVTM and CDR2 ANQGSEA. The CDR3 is CSVDKGVGELFF. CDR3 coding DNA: TGCAGCGTTGACAAGGGGGTCGGGGAGCTGTTTTTT.

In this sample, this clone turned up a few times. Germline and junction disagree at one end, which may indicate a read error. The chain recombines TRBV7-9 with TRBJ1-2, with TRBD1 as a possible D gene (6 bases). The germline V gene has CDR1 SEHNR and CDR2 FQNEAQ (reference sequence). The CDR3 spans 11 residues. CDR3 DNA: TGTGCCAGCAGCCTCGAGGTGGACAGAAACTTC. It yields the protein CASSLEVDRNF. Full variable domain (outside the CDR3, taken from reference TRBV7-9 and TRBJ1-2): DTGVSQNPRHKITKRGQNVTFRCDPISEHNRLYWYRQTLGQGPEFLTYFQNEAQLEKSRLLSDRFSAERPKGSFSTLEIQRTEQGDSAMYLCASSLEVDRNFGSGTRLTVV.

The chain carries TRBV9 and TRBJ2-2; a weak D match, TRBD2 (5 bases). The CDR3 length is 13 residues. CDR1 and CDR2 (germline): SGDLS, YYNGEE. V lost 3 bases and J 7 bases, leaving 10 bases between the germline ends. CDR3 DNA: TGTGCCAGCAGCGAGAGTGCGGGCGGGGAGCTGTTTTTT. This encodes CASSESAGGELFF. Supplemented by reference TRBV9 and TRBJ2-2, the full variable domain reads DSGVTQTPKHLITATGQRVTLRCSPRSGDLSVYWYQQSLDQGLQFLIQYYNGEERAKGNILERFSAQQFPDLHSELNLSSLELGDSALYFCASSESAGGELFFGEGSRLTVL.

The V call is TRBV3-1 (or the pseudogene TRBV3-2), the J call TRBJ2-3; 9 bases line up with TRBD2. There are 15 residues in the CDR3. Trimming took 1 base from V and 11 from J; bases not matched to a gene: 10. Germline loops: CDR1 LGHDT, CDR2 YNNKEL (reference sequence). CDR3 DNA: TGTGCCAGCAGCCAAGGGGCCCGAGCAGCGGGGGGGCAGTATTTT. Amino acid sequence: CASSQGARAAGGQYF.

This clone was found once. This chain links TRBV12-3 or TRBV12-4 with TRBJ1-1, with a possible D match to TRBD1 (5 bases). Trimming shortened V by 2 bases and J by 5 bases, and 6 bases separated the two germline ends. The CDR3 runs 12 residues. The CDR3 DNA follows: TGTGCCAGCAGTTTACCAGGGACTGAAGCTTTCTTT. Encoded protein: CASSLPGTEAFF.

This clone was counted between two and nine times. The CDR3 DNA sequence: TGCGCCAGCAGCTTATTGGAAGGGCCGGGAAAGTCACCCCTCCACTTT. The encoded protein is CASSLLEGPGKSPLHF. This chain joins TRBV5-1 and TRBJ1-6; unclear D gene. V was trimmed by 2 bases and J by 10 bases, leaving 19 bases between them. This CDR3 contains 16 residues. Germline lookup yields CDR1 SGHRS and CDR2 YFSETQ.

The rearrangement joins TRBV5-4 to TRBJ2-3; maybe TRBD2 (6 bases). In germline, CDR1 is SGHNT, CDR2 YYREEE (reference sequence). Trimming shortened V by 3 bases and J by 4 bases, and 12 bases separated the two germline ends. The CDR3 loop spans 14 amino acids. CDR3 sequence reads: CASSSRRGPDTQYF. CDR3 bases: TGTGCCAGCAGCTCCCGGAGGGGTCCAGATACGCAGTATTTT.

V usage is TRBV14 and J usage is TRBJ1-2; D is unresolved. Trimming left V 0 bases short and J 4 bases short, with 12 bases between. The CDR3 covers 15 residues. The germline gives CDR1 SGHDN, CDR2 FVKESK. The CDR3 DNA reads TGTGCCAGCAGCCAAGATCCCGCGGGCCGCTATGGCTACACCTTC. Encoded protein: CASSQDPAGRYGYTF.

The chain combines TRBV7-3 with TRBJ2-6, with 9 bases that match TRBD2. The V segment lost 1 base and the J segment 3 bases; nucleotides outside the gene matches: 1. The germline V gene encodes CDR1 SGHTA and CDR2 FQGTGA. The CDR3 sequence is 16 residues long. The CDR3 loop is CASSLRLAVGANVLTF. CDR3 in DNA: TGTGCCAGCAGCTTAAGACTAGCGGTTGGGGCCAACGTCCTGACTTTC. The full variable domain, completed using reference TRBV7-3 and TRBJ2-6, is GAGVSQTPSNKVTEKGKYVELRCDPISGHTALYWYRQSLGQGPEFLIYFQGTGAADDSGLPNDRFFAVRPEGSVSTLKIQRTERGDSAVYLCASSLRLAVGANVLTFGAGSRLTVL.